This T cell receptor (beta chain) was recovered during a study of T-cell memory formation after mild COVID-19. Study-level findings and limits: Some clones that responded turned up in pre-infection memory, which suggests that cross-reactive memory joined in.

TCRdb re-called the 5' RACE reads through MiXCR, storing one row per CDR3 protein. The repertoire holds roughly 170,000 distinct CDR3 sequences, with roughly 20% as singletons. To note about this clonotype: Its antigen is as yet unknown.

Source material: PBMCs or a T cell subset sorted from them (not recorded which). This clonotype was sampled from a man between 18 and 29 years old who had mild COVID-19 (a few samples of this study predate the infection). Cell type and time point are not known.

CDR3 nucleotides: TGTGCCAGCTCACCAGTTCAGGACACTGAAGCTTTCTTT. Translating it yields CASSPVQDTEAFF. The chain joins TRBV18 to TRBJ1-1; D unresolved. Per the germline V gene, CDR1 is KGHSH and CDR2 is LQKENI. This CDR3 is 13 amino acids long. V was clipped by 2 bases and J by 3 bases, with 7 bases between them.